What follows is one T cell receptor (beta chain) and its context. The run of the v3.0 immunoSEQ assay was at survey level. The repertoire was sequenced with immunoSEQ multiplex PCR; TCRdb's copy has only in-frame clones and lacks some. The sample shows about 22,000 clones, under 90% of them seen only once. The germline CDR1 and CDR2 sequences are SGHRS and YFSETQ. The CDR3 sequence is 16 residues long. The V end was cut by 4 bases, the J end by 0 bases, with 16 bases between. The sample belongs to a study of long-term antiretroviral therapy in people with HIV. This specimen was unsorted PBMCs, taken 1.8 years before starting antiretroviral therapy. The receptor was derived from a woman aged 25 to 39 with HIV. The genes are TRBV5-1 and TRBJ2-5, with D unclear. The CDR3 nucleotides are TGCGCCAGCAGCCCAGCGCCGCTTTGGTACCAAGAGACCCAGTACTTC. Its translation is CASSPAPLWYQETQYF.